A single sample is the source of the 23 T cell receptor beta chains below, sequenced in a study of T-cell reconstitution after alpha-beta-depleted transplantation in children. For TCRbeta, the library was prepared with unique molecular identifiers. In TCRdb, the PCR reads were re-called with MiXCR into one record per CDR3 protein. The sample carries around 200,000 distinct CDR3 sequences, about 15% recorded once. The sequencing here drew on PBMCs, mostly from graft donor cells, taken 360 days after TCRalphabeta/CD19-depleted stem cell transplant. The source is a male patient between 2 and 15 years old who had a stem cell transplant for acute lymphoblastic leukemia, so the T cells may come from the graft donor.

The chain recombines TRBV29-1 with TRBJ2-5; D gene ambiguous. This CDR3 contains 15 residues. V was cut by 5 bases and J by 1 base, with 17 bases left in between. Per germline, CDR1 SQVTM and CDR2 ANQGSEA. The DNA for the CDR3 is TGCAGCGTTTTGATTTTTGTGGCCATCCAAGAGACCCAGTACTTC. This gives the protein CSVLIFVAIQETQYF.

The gene calls are TRBV6-2 or TRBV6-3 and TRBJ1-6; 8 bases map to TRBD1. The V gene end was trimmed by 2 bases and the J gene end by 7 bases; junction bases not matched to a gene: 16. Germline V gene sequence: CDR1 MNHEY, CDR2 SVGEGT. The CDR3 has 19 amino acids. CDR3 residues: CASSYQNGQGKKRNSPLHF. CDR3 DNA sequence: TGTGCCAGCAGTTACCAAAACGGACAGGGCAAGAAAAGGAATTCACCCCTCCACTTT.

The chain has TRBV2 and TRBJ2-3; D is undetermined. Germline CDR1 is SNHLY and CDR2 is FYNNEI. V lost 6 bases and J lost 4, with 14 bases in between. The CDR3 has 14 amino acids. CDR3: CASRGTVRPDTQYF. The DNA of the CDR3 is TGTGCCAGCAGGGGAACAGTCCGGCCAGATACGCAGTATTTT.

V and J are TRBV11-2 and TRBJ2-1; D is tentatively TRBD1 or TRBD2 (5 bases each). Trimming removed 6 bases from V and 4 bases from J, with 25 bases in between. CDR1 is SGHAT and CDR2 is FQNNGV in the germline V gene. CDR3 size: 18 residues. CDR3 sequence (DNA): TGTGCCAGCAGTCTGTACCGTGCCGGGACCAACTTTTACAATGAGCAGTTCTTC. Amino acid sequence: CASSLYRAGTNFYNEQFF.

This clonotype was detected ten times or more. The V gene is TRBV20-1, the J gene TRBJ1-4, with D possibly TRBD1 on 5 matching bases. The CDR3 is 16 amino acids. Germline CDR1 is DFQATT and CDR2 is SNEGSKA (reference sequence). The ends were cut back, 0 bases at V and 3 bases at J, with 14 bases in the middle. CDR3 amino acids: CSARDIHRRPNEKLFF. The CDR3 DNA is TGCAGTGCTAGAGATATTCACAGGAGACCTAATGAAAAACTGTTTTTT.

The chain combines TRBV20-1 with TRBJ2-3, with 9 bases identical to TRBD2. This CDR3 has 15 amino acids. J lost 6 bases, V lost 3 bases, and 10 bases had no gene match. Germline loops: CDR1 DFQATT, CDR2 SNEGSKA (reference sequence). CDR3 protein: CSARRGGGGSDTQYF. DNA of the CDR3: TGCAGTGCTAGGAGAGGCGGGGGGGGCTCGGATACGCAGTATTTT.

This clonotype was recorded at least ten times. V usage is TRBV5-1 and J usage is TRBJ2-3; D perhaps matches TRBD1 (6 bases). CDR1 is SGHRS and CDR2 is YFSETQ in the germline V gene. The CDR3 runs 15 residues. V was shortened by 0 bases and J by 1 base, with 9 bases between the two germline ends. The CDR3 here is CASSLARGGTDTQYF. Written as DNA, the CDR3 is TGCGCCAGCAGCTTGGCCAGGGGTGGCACAGATACGCAGTATTTT.

This clonotype was seen more than once but under ten times. The chain carries TRBV18 and TRBJ2-7, with 8 bases lining up with TRBD2. Trimming cost V 11 bases and J 3 bases; bases outside gene matches: 9. In germline, CDR1 is KGHSH, CDR2 LQKENI. The CDR3 totals 13 residues. The CDR3 DNA follows: TGTGCCTGTTCGGCGGGGGGCCTCTACGAGCAGTACTTC. Translated, it gives CACSAGGLYEQYF.

This clonotype showed up just a few times. The rearrangement links TRBV7-9 to TRBJ2-7; TRBD1 or TRBD2 may be the D gene (5 bases each). Trimming took 5 bases from V and 4 from J, leaving 15 bases between them. CDR3 length: 14 amino acids. CDR1 SEHNR and CDR2 FQNEAQ come from the germline V gene (reference sequence). In nucleotides, the CDR3 is TGTGCCAGCAGCCACCCAGGTGGGGGATACGAGCAGTACTTC. It is translated as CASSHPGGGYEQYF.

The sample holds a few counts of this clonotype. The V gene is TRBV5-1, the J gene TRBJ2-7, with D tentatively TRBD2 (5 bases). CDR3 length: 14 amino acids. V lost 1 base and J 0 bases, leaving 8 bases between the germline ends. CDR1 and CDR2 from the germline V gene are SGHRS and YFSETQ. The CDR3: CASSLRESSYEQYF. CDR3 DNA sequence: TGCGCCAGCAGCTTGAGGGAGAGCTCCTACGAGCAGTACTTC.

Remarks on this clonotype: One end of the junction does not line up with germline, which may come from a read error. The chain combines TRBV4-1 with TRBJ2-3; 8 nucleotides match TRBD2. The CDR3 is 16 residues long. Looked up from germline, CDR1 is MGHRA and CDR2 is YSYEKL. CDR3 sequence reads: CASSQEGLVGTDTRYF. The CDR3 DNA follows: TGCGCCAGCAGCCAAGAGGGACTAGTGGGCACAGATACGCGGTATTTT.

This clonotype has more than one count but fewer than ten. The chain has TRBV12-3 or TRBV12-4 and TRBJ2-1; 7 nucleotides align to TRBD2. The CDR3 has 19 amino acids. V lost 6 bases and J lost 0; bases outside the gene matches: 17. The CDR3 DNA follows: TGTGCCAGCAGCGGGACTAATCACATTATGTCTAGCTCCTACAATGAGCAGTTCTTC. As protein: CASSGTNHIMSSSYNEQFF.

This clonotype has a count of ten or more. This rearrangement joins TRBV5-5 to TRBJ2-7; D possibly corresponds to TRBD2 (6 bases). Trimming pared 0 bases from V and 3 bases from J, leaving 13 bases between. From germline, CDR1 is SGHKS and CDR2 YYEKEE (reference sequence). The CDR3 extends over 15 amino acids. The CDR3 DNA reads as TGTGCCAGCAGCTTGGAGCCGGAGGGGTTCTACGAGCAGTACTTC. This codes for CASSLEPEGFYEQYF.

This chain uses TRBV11-2 with TRBJ2-3; 7 bases fit TRBD2. V gave up 4 bases and J gave up 5 bases; unmatched junction bases: 6. The germline V gene has CDR1 SGHAT and CDR2 FQNNGV. This CDR3 is built from 14 residues. CDR3 sequence (DNA): TGTGCCAGCAGCTCTCGGGGGGAGGGAGATACGCAGTATTTT. It yields the protein CASSSRGEGDTQYF.

The chain employs TRBV15 and TRBJ2-7; either TRBD1 or TRBD2 may fit D (5 bases each). This CDR3 spans 16 amino acids. Deletions cut 0 bases from V and 3 bases from J, with 15 bases between. The V gene's germline CDR1 is LNHNV and CDR2 YYDKDF (reference sequence). The CDR3 here is CATSREGAGEGYEQYF. CDR3 DNA sequence: TGTGCCACCAGCAGAGAAGGGGCCGGAGAGGGCTACGAGCAGTACTTC.

The chain links TRBV27 to TRBJ1-5; D might be TRBD1 (5 bases). CDR1 and CDR2 from the germline V gene are MNHEY and SMNVEV (reference sequence). There are 15 residues in the CDR3. V was cut by 2 bases and J by 7 bases, with 15 bases left in between. The CDR3 sequence is CASSLGAPGRQPQHF. As DNA, the CDR3 is TGTGCCAGCAGTTTAGGGGCGCCAGGGCGGCAGCCCCAGCATTTT.

This clonotype came up a few times. The junction does not match germline at one end; this may be a read error. The chain has TRBV12-3 or TRBV12-4 and TRBJ2-4, with 9 positions matching TRBD2. The CDR3 extends over 15 amino acids. CDR3 nucleotide sequence: TGTGCCAGCAGTCCGACGGGACTAGCCGAAAACATTCAGTACTTC. Protein: CASSPTGLAENIQYF.

In its sample, this clonotype was seen a few times. The chain joins TRBV25-1 to TRBJ2-3; tentatively, D is TRBD1 (6 bases). From germline, CDR1 is MGHDK and CDR2 SYGVNS. The V gene lost 8 bases and the J gene lost 2 bases, with 14 bases spanning the gap. This CDR3 has 14 amino acids. The CDR3 bases are TGTGCCAGCGGGGTGACAGGACCCACAGATACGCAGTATTTT. Residues: CASGVTGPTDTQYF. The whole variable domain, filled in from reference TRBV25-1 and TRBJ2-3, reads EADIYQTPRYLVIGTGKKITLECSQTMGHDKMYWYQQDPGMELHLIHYSYGVNSTEKGDLSSESTVSRIRTEHFPLTLESARPSHTSQYLCASGVTGPTDTQYFGPGTRLTVL.

The chain links TRBV18 to TRBJ2-1; D perhaps matches TRBD2 (6 bases). Per germline, CDR1 KGHSH and CDR2 LQKENI. The germline V and J ends were trimmed by 0 bases and 5 bases, with 14 bases remaining between them. The length of the CDR3 is 16 residues. The DNA of the CDR3 is TGTGCCAGCTCACCACCGGACTACACTAACCACAATGAGCAGTTCTTC. Translating it yields CASSPPDYTNHNEQFF.

This clonotype was seen more than once but under ten times. The chain carries TRBV5-1 and TRBJ1-1; TRBD1 agrees at 8 bases. Per the germline V gene, CDR1 is SGHRS and CDR2 is YFSETQ. CDR3 size: 14 residues. V lost 2 bases and J lost 5; bases outside the gene matches: 5. The CDR3 DNA follows: TGCGCCAGCAGCTTTACAGGGGGGAGGACTGAAGCTTTCTTT. It codes for CASSFTGGRTEAFF.

This clonotype was seen more than once but under ten times. The rearrangement joins TRBV20-1 to TRBJ1-6; D is perhaps TRBD1 (5 bases). Germline V lookup: CDR1 DFQATT, CDR2 SNEGSKA (reference sequence). V lost 5 bases and J lost 0, with 11 bases in between. The CDR3 covers 15 residues. CDR3 loop: CSASGFRSYNSPLHF. In DNA form, the CDR3 reads TGCAGTGCTTCAGGGTTCCGCTCCTATAATTCACCCCTCCACTTT.

In this sample, this clonotype turned up a few times. The gene calls are TRBV7-2 and TRBJ1-6; D is possibly TRBD1 (6 bases). This CDR3 spans 14 amino acids. Germline CDR1 reads SGHTA; CDR2 reads FQGNSA. Trimming took off 1 base at V and 7 bases at J, with 8 bases between the two ends. CDR3 DNA: TGTGCCAGCAGCTTAGACCAGGGGAATTCACCCCTCCACTTT. Amino acids: CASSLDQGNSPLHF.

This clonotype was observed many times. The chain combines TRBV30 with TRBJ2-3; D uncertain. Germline V gives CDR1 GTSNPN, CDR2 SVGIG (reference sequence). The CDR3 is 13 residues long. The germline V and J ends were trimmed by 2 bases and 3 bases, with 9 bases remaining between them. CDR3 sequence (DNA): TGTGCCTGGAGTAAGGGCTTAACAGATACGCAGTATTTT. Encoded protein: CAWSKGLTDTQYF.